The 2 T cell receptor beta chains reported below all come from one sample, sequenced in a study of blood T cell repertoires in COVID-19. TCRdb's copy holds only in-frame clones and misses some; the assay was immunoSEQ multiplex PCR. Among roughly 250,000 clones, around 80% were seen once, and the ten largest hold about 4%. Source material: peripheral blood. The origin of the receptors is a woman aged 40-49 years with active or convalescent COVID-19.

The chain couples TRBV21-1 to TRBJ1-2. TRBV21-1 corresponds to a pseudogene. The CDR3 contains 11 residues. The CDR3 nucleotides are TGTGCCAGCAGCAGAGGGTTTGGCTACACCTTC. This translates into CASSRGFGYTF.

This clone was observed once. The CDR3 region is CASTHTGNQPQHF. CDR3 DNA: TGTGCCAGCACACATACCGGGAATCAGCCCCAGCATTTT. The genes are TRBV6-5 and TRBJ1-5; D unclear. V lost 7 bases, J lost 4 bases, and 11 bases lay in between. Germline-derived CDR1 and CDR2 are MNHEY and SVGAGI. CDR3 length: 13 amino acids.